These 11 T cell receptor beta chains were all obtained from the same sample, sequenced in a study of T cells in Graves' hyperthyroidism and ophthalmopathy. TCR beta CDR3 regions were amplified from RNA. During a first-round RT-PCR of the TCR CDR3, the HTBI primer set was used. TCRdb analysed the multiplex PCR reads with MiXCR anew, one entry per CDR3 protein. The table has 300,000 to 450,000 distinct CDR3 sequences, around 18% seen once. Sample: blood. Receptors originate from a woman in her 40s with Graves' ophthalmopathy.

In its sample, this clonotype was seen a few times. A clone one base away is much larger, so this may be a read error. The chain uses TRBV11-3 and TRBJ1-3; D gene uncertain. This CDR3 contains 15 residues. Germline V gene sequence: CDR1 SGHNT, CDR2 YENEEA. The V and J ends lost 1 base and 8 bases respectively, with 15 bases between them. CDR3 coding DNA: TGTGCCAGCAGCTTAGTAGTCGGGTGTTTGGACACCATATATTTT. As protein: CASSLVVGCLDTIYF.

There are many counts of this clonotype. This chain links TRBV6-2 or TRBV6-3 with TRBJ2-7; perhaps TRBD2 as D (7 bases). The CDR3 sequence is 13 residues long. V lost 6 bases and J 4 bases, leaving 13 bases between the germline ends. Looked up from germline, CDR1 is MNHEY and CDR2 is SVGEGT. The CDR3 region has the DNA TGTGCCAGCAGCCCGGGGGGCGTTTACGAGCAGTACTTC. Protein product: CASSPGGVYEQYF.

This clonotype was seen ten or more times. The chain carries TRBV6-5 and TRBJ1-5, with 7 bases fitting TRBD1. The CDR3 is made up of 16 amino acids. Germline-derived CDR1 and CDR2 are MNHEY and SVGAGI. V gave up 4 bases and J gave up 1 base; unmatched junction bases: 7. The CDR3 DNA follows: TGTGCCAGCAGTTTTCGCCCGGGACAGAGCAATCAGCCCCAGCATTTT. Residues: CASSFRPGQSNQPQHF.

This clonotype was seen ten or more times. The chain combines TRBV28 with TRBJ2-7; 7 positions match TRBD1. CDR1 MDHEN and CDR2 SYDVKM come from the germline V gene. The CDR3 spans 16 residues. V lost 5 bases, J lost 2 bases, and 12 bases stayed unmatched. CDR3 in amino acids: CASSKGARGRPYEQYF. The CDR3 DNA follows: TGTGCCAGCAGTAAAGGCGCTAGGGGGCGCCCCTACGAGCAGTACTTC.

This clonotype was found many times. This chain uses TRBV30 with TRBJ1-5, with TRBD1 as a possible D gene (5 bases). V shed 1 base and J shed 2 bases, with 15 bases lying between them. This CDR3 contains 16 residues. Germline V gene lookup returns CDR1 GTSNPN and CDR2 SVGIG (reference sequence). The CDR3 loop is CAWSDPLDRGNQPQHF. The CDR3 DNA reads TGTGCCTGGAGTGATCCCCTCGACAGAGGCAATCAGCCCCAGCATTTT.

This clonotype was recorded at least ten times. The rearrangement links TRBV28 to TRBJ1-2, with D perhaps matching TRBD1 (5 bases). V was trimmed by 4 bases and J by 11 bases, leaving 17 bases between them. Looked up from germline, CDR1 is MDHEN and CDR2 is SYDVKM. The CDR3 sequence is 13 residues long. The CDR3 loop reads CASSSPGVTGYTF. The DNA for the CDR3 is TGTGCCAGCAGTTCCCCGGGGGTGACCGGGTACACCTTC.

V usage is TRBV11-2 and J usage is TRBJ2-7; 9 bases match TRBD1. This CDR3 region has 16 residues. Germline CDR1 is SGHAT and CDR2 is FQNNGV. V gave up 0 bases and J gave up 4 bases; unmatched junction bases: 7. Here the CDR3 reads CASSLDAGTGRYEQYF. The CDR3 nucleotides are TGTGCCAGCAGCTTAGATGCCGGGACAGGGCGATACGAGCAGTACTTC.

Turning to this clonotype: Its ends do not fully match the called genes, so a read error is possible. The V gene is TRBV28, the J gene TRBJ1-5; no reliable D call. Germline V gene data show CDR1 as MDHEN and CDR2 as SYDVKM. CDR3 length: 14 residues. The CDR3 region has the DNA TGTGCCAGCAGTTTCCTAGGGTTTAGTCAGCCCCAGCGTTTT. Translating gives CASSFLGFSQPQRF.

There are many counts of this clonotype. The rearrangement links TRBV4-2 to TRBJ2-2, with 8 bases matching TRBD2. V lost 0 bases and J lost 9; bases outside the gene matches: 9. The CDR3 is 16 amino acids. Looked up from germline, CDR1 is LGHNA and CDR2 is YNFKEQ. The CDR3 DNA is TGTGCCAGCAGCCAAGATACTCTAGCGGGTGATCGGGAGCTGTTTTTT. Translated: CASSQDTLAGDRELFF.

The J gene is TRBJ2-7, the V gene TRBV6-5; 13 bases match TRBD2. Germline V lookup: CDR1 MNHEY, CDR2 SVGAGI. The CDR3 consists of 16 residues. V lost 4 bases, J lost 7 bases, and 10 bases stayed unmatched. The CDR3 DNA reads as TGTGCCAGCAGTTGGACTAGCGGGAGACCGACGGGAGAGCAGTACTTC. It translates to CASSWTSGRPTGEQYF.

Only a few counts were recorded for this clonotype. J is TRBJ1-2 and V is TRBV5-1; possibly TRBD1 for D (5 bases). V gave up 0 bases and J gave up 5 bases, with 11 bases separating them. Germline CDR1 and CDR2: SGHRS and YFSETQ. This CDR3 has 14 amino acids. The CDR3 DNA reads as TGCGCCAGCAGCTTGGTGGTGGGGGAGTATGGCTACACCTTC. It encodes CASSLVVGEYGYTF.